These 22 T cell receptor beta chains were sequenced from one sample in a study of shared clonotypes between healthy human individuals. Produced via immunoSEQ multiplex PCR; TCRdb's table is partial and in-frame only. The data hold some 2.1 million clones, with 80% to 95% observed a single time. Cells designated naive CD8 were CD45RO-negative and were positively selected for CCR7, with terminally differentiated effector memory CD45RA+ cells excluded. Sequenced input: naive CD8+ T cells from PBMCs. The receptors were gathered from a young man in good health. Some clones in this sample may be carry-over from other donors' samples.

This sequence joins TRBV27 and TRBJ2-7; TRBD2 agrees at 9 bases. Losses at the gene ends were 7 bases for V and 5 bases for J; bases not matched to a gene: 9. This CDR3 region has 14 residues. Germline V gene lookup returns CDR1 MNHEY and CDR2 SMNVEV (reference sequence). In nucleotides, the CDR3 is TGTGCCAGCAAGGTCCTTAGCGGGAGAAACGAGCAGTACTTC. This codes for CASKVLSGRNEQYF.

The rearrangement links TRBV7-8 to TRBJ1-2; D not resolved. CDR1 and CDR2 (germline): SGHVS, FQNEAQ. CDR3 length equals 14 residues. The ends were cut back, 4 bases at V and 1 base at J, with 10 bases in the middle. The CDR3 coding sequence is TGTGCCAGCAGCTCCGATCCCGTTAACTATGGCTACACCTTC. Its protein is CASSSDPVNYGYTF.

The chain is built from TRBV25-1 and TRBJ1-6, with D possibly matching TRBD1 (6 bases). Germline CDR1 MGHDK, CDR2 SYGVNS. The CDR3 consists of 15 residues. V lost 2 bases and J lost 10, with 15 bases in between. DNA of the CDR3: TGTGCCAGCAGTGAAAGGGCCCAGGGGAGATCACCCCTCCACTTT. Residues: CASSERAQGRSPLHF.

The chain links TRBV9 to TRBJ2-7, with TRBD2 identical over 8 bases. This CDR3 is 16 amino acids long. The germline CDR1 and CDR2 sequences are SGDLS and YYNGEE. V was pared by 1 base and J by 3 bases, with 9 bases of the junction left unmatched. Here the CDR3 reads CASSVSGSGDSYEQYF. The CDR3, as DNA: TGTGCCAGCAGCGTAAGCGGGAGCGGTGACAGCTACGAGCAGTACTTC.

Comments on this clone: Other nucleotide sequences from this sample produce the same CDR3. The J gene is TRBJ1-1, the V gene TRBV28, with D unresolved. The germline CDR1 and CDR2 sequences are MDHEN and SYDVKM. Trimming stripped 2 bases from V and 0 bases from J, with 7 bases between. This CDR3 comprises 14 residues. The CDR3 loop is CASSLSIMNTEAFF. CDR3 in DNA: TGTGCCAGCAGTTTAAGCATTATGAACACTGAAGCTTTCTTT.

V usage is TRBV29-1 and J usage is TRBJ2-7; the D gene is possibly TRBD1 (6 bases). The CDR3 totals 13 residues. Germline V gene data show CDR1 as SQVTM and CDR2 as ANQGSEA. Trimming stripped 7 bases from V and 3 bases from J, with 16 bases between. CDR3 in DNA: TGCAGCGCCCGAACAGGGCTGCACTACGAGCAGTACTTC. This codes for CSARTGLHYEQYF.

V and J are TRBV28 and TRBJ2-2; the match to TRBD1 covers 7 bases. The CDR3 extends over 17 amino acids. Germline loops: CDR1 MDHEN, CDR2 SYDVKM. J was trimmed by 1 base and V by 7 bases; bases with no gene match: 12. The CDR3 nucleotides are TGTGCCAGCATTGGGAAGCCCGGGACAGTGAACACCGGGGAGCTGTTTTTT. It codes for CASIGKPGTVNTGELFF.

The gene calls are TRBV7-9 and TRBJ2-3; 10 positions agree with TRBD2. V dropped 6 bases and J dropped 4; count of bases not matched to a gene: 4. The CDR3 totals 14 residues. Germline assignment: CDR1 SEHNR and CDR2 FQNEAQ (reference sequence). The CDR3 protein is CASRPSGSSDTQYF. The CDR3, as DNA: TGTGCCAGCAGACCTAGCGGGAGTTCAGATACGCAGTATTTT.

The chain joins TRBV11-2 to TRBJ1-2; 11 bases match TRBD1. The CDR3 covers 15 residues. Trimming removed 5 bases from V and 5 bases from J; junction bases left unmatched: 7. The germline V gene has CDR1 SGHAT and CDR2 FQNNGV. CDR3 sequence (DNA): TGTGCCAGCAGCCTTGGACAGGGGGCGTATTATGGCTACACCTTC. Translated, it gives CASSLGQGAYYGYTF.

The sample holds one count of this clone. CDR3 DNA: TGTGCCAGCAGTTTTGGGGCGGGCGCTGAAGCTTTCTTT. It translates to CASSFGAGAEAFF. The chain links TRBV27 to TRBJ1-1; tentatively, D is TRBD1 (5 bases). The V end was cut by 3 bases, the J end by 6 bases, with 11 bases between. Germline V gives CDR1 MNHEY, CDR2 SMNVEV (reference sequence). The CDR3 spans 13 residues.

A word on this clone: Other nucleotide sequences in the sample specify the same CDR3. The V and J genes are TRBV5-1 and TRBJ2-7, with D possibly TRBD2 on 5 matching bases. CDR3 length equals 13 residues. V gave up 2 bases and J gave up 3 bases, with 9 bases separating them. Germline CDR1 SGHRS, CDR2 YFSETQ. The CDR3 sequence is CASSLEGGYEQYF. In DNA form, the CDR3 reads TGCGCCAGCAGCTTAGAGGGCGGCTACGAGCAGTACTTC.

The chain has TRBV28 and TRBJ2-5, with D perhaps TRBD2 (5 bases). The CDR3 length is 17 residues. Trimming took 8 bases from V and 2 from J, leaving 24 bases between them. Germline-derived CDR1 and CDR2 are MDHEN and SYDVKM. CDR3 amino acids: CASESVLGGDPQETQYF. DNA for the CDR3: TGTGCCAGCGAAAGCGTATTAGGAGGAGACCCACAAGAGACCCAGTACTTC.

This clone was seen once. One end of the junction is discordant with germline, which a read error may explain. The rearrangement uses TRBV2 and TRBJ2-1, with TRBD1 matching over 7 bases. The germline gives CDR1 SNHLY, CDR2 FYNNEI. The CDR3 totals 15 residues. This chain's CDR3 is CASREGTVSYNEQFF. The CDR3 DNA reads as TGTGCCAGCAGGGAAGGGACAGTATCCTACAATGAGCAGTTCTTC.

The chain links TRBV10-2 to TRBJ2-1, with 7 bases matching TRBD1. The CDR3 covers 14 residues. V shed 7 bases and J 3 bases; nucleotides not matched to a gene: 6. Germline CDR1 reads WSHSY; CDR2 reads SAAADI. In DNA form, the CDR3 reads TGCGCCAGCAAGGCACAGGGGATCTACAATGAGCAGTTCTTC. Protein sequence: CASKAQGIYNEQFF.

This clone was recorded once. This chain links TRBV6-1 with TRBJ2-7, with 8 bases identical to TRBD2. The germline V gene has CDR1 MNHNS and CDR2 SASEGT. V lost 5 bases and J lost 5; bases outside the gene matches: 5. The CDR3 covers 13 residues. CDR3 amino acids: CASSSGSGDEQYF. DNA of the CDR3: TGTGCCAGCAGTAGCGGGAGCGGTGACGAGCAGTACTTC.

This chain joins TRBV28 and TRBJ2-1; 7 bases match TRBD2. Germline lookup yields CDR1 MDHEN and CDR2 SYDVKM. With V trimmed by 1 base and J by 7 bases, 7 bases remained unmatched. The length of the CDR3 is 15 residues. CDR3 region: CASSLFGGLSNEQFF. The CDR3 DNA follows: TGTGCCAGCAGTTTATTTGGGGGACTATCGAATGAGCAGTTCTTC. The full variable domain, completed using reference TRBV28 and TRBJ2-1, is DVKVTQSSRYLVKRTGEKVFLECVQDMDHENMFWYRQDPGLGLRLIYFSYDVKMKEKGDIPEGYSVSREKKERFSLILESASTNQTSMYLCASSLFGGLSNEQFFGPGTRLTVL.

This sequence joins TRBV5-8 and TRBJ2-7; D is perhaps TRBD1 (6 bases). Trimming cost V 2 bases and J 0 bases, with 12 bases left between them. The CDR3 consists of 15 residues. Germline V CDR1 and CDR2: SGHTS, YDEGEE. The CDR3 loop reads CASSFNRVISYEQYF. CDR3 bases: TGTGCCAGCAGCTTCAACAGGGTAATCTCCTACGAGCAGTACTTC.

This chain joins TRBV7-8 and TRBJ1-3; D is perhaps TRBD1 (5 bases). The CDR3 runs 14 residues. Between the trimmed V and J ends, which lost 5 bases and 8 bases, there was a span of 16 bases. The germline V gene encodes CDR1 SGHVS and CDR2 FQNEAQ. The CDR3 region has the DNA TGTGCCAGCAGCAGAAGGGGACCCGGGGACACCATATATTTT. It specifies CASSRRGPGDTIYF.

This sequence joins TRBV27 and TRBJ2-7, with 9 bases matching TRBD2. Germline assignment: CDR1 MNHEY and CDR2 SMNVEV (reference sequence). The CDR3 has 17 residues. V shed 2 bases, J shed 6 bases, and the junction held 14 bases outside the gene matches. CDR3 DNA: TGTGCCAGCAGTTTACGGGTTGCGGGAGGGCCCGGTGGCGAGCAGTACTTC. Protein sequence: CASSLRVAGGPGGEQYF.

This chain connects TRBV2 to TRBJ2-3, with 13 nucleotides matching TRBD2. This CDR3 region has 17 residues. The trim removed 8 bases at V and 0 bases at J, leaving 8 bases unmatched. Germline V CDR1 and CDR2: SNHLY, FYNNEI. The CDR3 sequence: CASWVGTSGVSTDTQYF. The CDR3 region has the DNA TGTGCCAGCTGGGTAGGGACTAGCGGGGTGAGCACAGATACGCAGTATTTT.

This chain uses TRBV29-1 with TRBJ2-5; D possibly uses TRBD1 or TRBD2 (5 bases each). Germline CDR1 SQVTM, CDR2 ANQGSEA. V dropped 6 bases and J dropped 5 bases, with 22 bases sitting between them. The CDR3 loop spans 15 amino acids. This chain's CDR3 is CSVKGSAGRWETQYF. CDR3 nucleotides: TGCAGCGTCAAGGGTTCAGCAGGGAGATGGGAGACCCAGTACTTC. Full variable domain (missing parts from reference TRBV29-1 and TRBJ2-5): SAVISQKPSRDICQRGTSLTIQCQVDSQVTMMFWYRQQPGQSLTLIATANQGSEATYESGFVIDKFPISRPNLTFSTLTVSNMSPEDSSIYLCSVKGSAGRWETQYFGPGTRLLVL.

V and J are TRBV11-2 and TRBJ2-7, with D tentatively TRBD1 (6 bases). Trimming shortened V by 0 bases and J by 5 bases, and 11 bases separated the two germline ends. CDR1 is SGHAT, CDR2 FQNNGV, per germline. The CDR3 length is 14 residues. CDR3 sequence reads: CASSLDRGSDEQYF. The CDR3 coding sequence is TGTGCCAGCAGCTTAGACAGGGGATCTGACGAGCAGTACTTC.